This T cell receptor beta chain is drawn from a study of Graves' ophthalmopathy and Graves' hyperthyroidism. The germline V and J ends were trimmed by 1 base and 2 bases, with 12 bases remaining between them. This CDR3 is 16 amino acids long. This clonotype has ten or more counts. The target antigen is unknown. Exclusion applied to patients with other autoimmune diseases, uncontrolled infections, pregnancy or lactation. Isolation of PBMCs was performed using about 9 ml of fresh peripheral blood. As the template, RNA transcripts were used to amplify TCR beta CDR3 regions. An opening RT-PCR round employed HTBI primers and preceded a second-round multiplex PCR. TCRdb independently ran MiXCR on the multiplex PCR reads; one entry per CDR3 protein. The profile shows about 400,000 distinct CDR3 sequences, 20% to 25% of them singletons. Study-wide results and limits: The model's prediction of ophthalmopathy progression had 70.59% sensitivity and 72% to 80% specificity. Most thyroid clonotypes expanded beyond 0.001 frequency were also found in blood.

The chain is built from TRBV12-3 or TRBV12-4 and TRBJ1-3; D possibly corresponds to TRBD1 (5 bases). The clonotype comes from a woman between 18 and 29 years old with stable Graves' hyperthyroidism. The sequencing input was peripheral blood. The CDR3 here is CASSLVEGLAGNTIYF. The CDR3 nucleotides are TGTGCCAGCAGTTTAGTGGAGGGGCTAGCTGGAAACACCATATATTTT.